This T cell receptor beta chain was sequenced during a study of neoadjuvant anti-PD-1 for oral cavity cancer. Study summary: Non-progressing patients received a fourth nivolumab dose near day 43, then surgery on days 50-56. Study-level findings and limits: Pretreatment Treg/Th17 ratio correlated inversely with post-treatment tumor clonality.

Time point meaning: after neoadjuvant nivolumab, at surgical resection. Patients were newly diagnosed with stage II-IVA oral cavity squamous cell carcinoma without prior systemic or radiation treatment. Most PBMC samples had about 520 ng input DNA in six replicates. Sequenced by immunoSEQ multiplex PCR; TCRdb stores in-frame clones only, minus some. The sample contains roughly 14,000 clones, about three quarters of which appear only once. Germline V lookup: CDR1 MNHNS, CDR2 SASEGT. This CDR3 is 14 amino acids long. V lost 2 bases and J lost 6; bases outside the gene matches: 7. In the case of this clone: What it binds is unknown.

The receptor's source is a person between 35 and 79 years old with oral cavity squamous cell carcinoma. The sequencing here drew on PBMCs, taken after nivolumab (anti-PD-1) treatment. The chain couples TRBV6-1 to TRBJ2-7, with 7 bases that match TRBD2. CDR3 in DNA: TGTGCCAGCAGTGAATCGGGAGGACTTGTCGAGCAGTACTTC. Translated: CASSESGGLVEQYF.